This T cell receptor (beta chain) was captured in a study of Graves' ophthalmopathy and Graves' hyperthyroidism. Excluded: other autoimmune disease, uncontrolled infection, pregnancy or lactation. RNA transcripts yielded amplified TCR beta CDR3 regions. HTBI-primed RT-PCR formed the first round, and a multiplex PCR formed the second. TCRdb re-called the multiplex PCR reads with MiXCR, one entry per CDR3 protein. The repertoire holds about 550,000 distinct CDR3 sequences, with approximately 35% as singletons. The receptor was derived from an adult man with Graves' hyperthyroidism. Sequenced sample: peripheral blood or thyroid tissue (not recorded which).

The CDR3 coding sequence is TGTGCCAGCAGTAACTCCGGGACAAGAGGAAACACCATATATTTT. Protein product: CASSNSGTRGNTIYF. The chain uses TRBV2 and TRBJ1-3; maybe TRBD1 (6 bases). CDR1 is SNHLY, CDR2 FYNNEI, per germline. The CDR3 runs 15 residues. Trimming removed 5 bases from V and 4 bases from J, with 15 bases in between.